This TCR beta chain emerged from a study of cytomegalovirus exposure and HLA in healthy donors (dated by TCRdb to about 2017). About the study as a whole: According to an earlier analysis of several hundred of the donors, about 179 million T cells yielded 117 million unique TCR beta sequences and 276 Gb of sequence data. An early release that covered roughly 600 HLA-typed donors contained around 300 gigabases of sequencing data and 85 million to 100 million unique TCR sequences. The genetic ancestry cluster associated with self-reported Caucasian donors included about 84% of the roughly 400 genotyped donors. The study aimed to test whether signatures of past pathogen exposure could be identified by cataloging public T cell receptors. Using immunosequencing, the study profiled T cell repertoires from 666 subjects and related those repertoires to cytomegalovirus serostatus. In addition to the first cohort of 650 to 800 subjects, a separate validation cohort of 100 to 150 different subjects was used. To predict cytomegalovirus infection status, the study brought together high-throughput TCR immunosequencing, statistical association of individual TCRs with disease status, and machine learning. To study patterns of TCR occurrence, a later analysis re-analyzed previously published TCR beta repertoires from just over 650 donors and added high-resolution HLA genotyping. The later analysis used no new phenotypic data to find candidate immune exposures, relying instead on TCR beta sequences and their occurrence across donors. An earlier analysis of 587 of the donors used high-throughput TCR beta sequencing to judge whether each TCR beta V gene segment behaved as functional or pseudogenic. Donor age, sex, ethnicity and CMV serostatus were compiled alongside the repertoire data. A later genetic analysis used genome-wide SNP genotypes for about 60% of the roughly 700 donors, treating that subset as a discovery cohort. Every repertoire in the discovery cohort had been generated on one and the same sequencing platform. Both class I and class II loci were covered by HLA typing, at four-digit resolution. Typing coverage varied by locus: roughly 629-630 donors for A, B, C, DRB1 and DQB1; approximately 500 for DQA1; 606 for DPA1; approximately 470 for DPB1. Because of strong linkage in the cohort, roughly five DR-DQ haplotypes were treated as single units for association and clustering. Among approximately 370 genotyped donors of the cohort, an average of roughly 230,000 unique TCR beta nucleotide sequences was sequenced per donor, of which about 20% were non-productive. General findings and caveats noted by the study authors: Broadly in line with IMGT annotations, most TCR beta V segments showed up in productive rearrangements about 87% or about 30% of the time in an earlier analysis of roughly 590 of the donors. When HLA alleles, especially DR and DQ, strongly co-occurred, TCR associations were difficult to assign to individual alleles. The cohort was sequenced for TCR beta chains only, and without alpha or paired-chain data the features that could be detected were limited. A later analysis found that most CMV-associated TCR beta chains appeared HLA-restricted, with HLA associations seemingly driven largely by CMV exposure. Because counts were too low, about 15 rarely observed V segments, including chromosome 9 orphons, were left out of the earlier analysis of over 550 of the donors. Across donors, most TCR sequences were observed very rarely, whereas some public TCRs were present in many individuals. A cluster of highly shared sequence variants was judged likely to be a technical artifact of the sequencing pipeline. A few of the identified cytomegalovirus-associated TCR beta chains were confirmed in vitro to be specific for cytomegalovirus antigens. Correlated functional status among segregating V segments might reflect linkage disequilibrium, but an unknown experimental factor could not be ruled out. V-gene and J-gene trimming of TCR beta chains was associated with a missense DCLRE1C variant in a later genetic analysis, and the association was replicated in an independent cohort. In a later analysis, 16,951 TCR beta sequences were associated with specific HLA alleles at a false discovery rate of 0.05. In a later analysis, the rate of TCR association differed among HLA loci, with DRB1 alleles having the most associated TCRs and HLA-C alleles having the fewest. It was suggested by the authors that the approach could potentially be generalized to other disease states and immunological phenotypes. Compared with the roughly 670-donor mean, donors in an Asian-associated ancestry cluster had fewer N-insertions in productive TCRs, according to a later genetic analysis. The presence/absence analyses assumed that sequencing depth was roughly uniform across donors, and that assumption may not be true. Because HLA typing was missing for some donors at each locus, association tests included only the typed subset. CMV serostatus was the only immune exposure information available for the cohort. The classifier was reported to diagnose cytomegalovirus status with high specificity and sensitivity in both the original cohort and the validation cohort. In a later analysis, several top co-occurrence clusters were reported to appear linked to parvovirus B19, influenza, CMV and Epstein-Barr virus. In a later analysis, HLA-associated TCR beta chains were found to be more clonally expanded and to have lower generation probabilities than equally common non-associated chains. In the study, approximately 150 TCR beta chains were listed as associated with cytomegalovirus. A further reported finding was that TCR beta sequences accurately predicted the HLA-A and HLA-B alleles for most subjects in the first cohort.

A remark on this clone: Its specific antigen is unknown. No much larger clonotype is one base removed from it; base qualities were not supplied.

The cohort comprised 550 to 700 healthy bone marrow donors. At the time of sampling, every cohort member was nominally healthy, though immune exposures that went unrecorded were likely present. The donor was CMV seronegative and belonged to the group of around 350 seronegative cohort members. A peripheral blood sample was provided by each donor, and peripheral blood mononuclear cells were used for TCR beta sequencing. The Qiagen DNeasy Blood Extraction Kit was used to extract genomic DNA from the blood cell samples. The method was the immunoSEQ multiplex PCR assay. For the multiplex PCR, a mixture combining 60 forward primers for TCR Vbeta segments and 13 reverse primers for TCR Jbeta segments was used. Amplification of the CDR3 region of rearranged TCR beta genes was performed with a multiplex PCR assay on genomic DNA. The amplified TCR beta libraries were sequenced on the Illumina HiSeq System as 87-base-pair reads. The original pipeline was this. Across the 670 or so repertoires, a later analysis counted approximately 75 million unique TCR beta chains, roughly 11 million of which were shared by at least two donors. Raw reads were error-corrected and collapsed into unique sequences by a nearest-neighbor algorithm in which closely related sequences were merged to remove PCR and sequencing errors. V, D and J gene segments were assigned by aligning CDR3 sequences to IMGT reference sequences. For a sequence to be retained, a match of at least six nucleotides was required to both a V gene segment and a J gene segment. Rearrangements were called productive when the CDR3 lacked stop codons and stayed in frame with V and J; all others were non-productive. Following IMGT convention, CDR3 was defined as the stretch from the second conserved V-encoded cysteine to the conserved J-encoded phenylalanine. The earlier analysis of about 570 of the donors excluded any sequence lacking an unambiguous match to a single V gene segment. In an earlier analysis of roughly 600 of the donors, a V segment was called functional when productive rearrangements were above 56.7%, and segregating when the standard deviation between donors exceeded 5%. To diagnose cytomegalovirus status from the catalog of TCR beta chain sequences, a statistical classification framework was built. V and J gene assignment, in a later analysis, came from comparing TCR nucleotide sequences with IMGT/GENE-DB human TR gene sequences. A later analysis assigned CDR3 sequences and most-parsimonious VDJ recombination scenarios with the TCRdist pipeline. In a later analysis, each TCR beta chain was defined by its CDR3 amino acid sequence together with its V-gene family, and reads without a unique V-gene family were excluded. To address suspected cross-contamination and a sequencing artifact, a later analysis removed approximately 590 highly shared, low-generation-probability nucleotide sequences. A later analysis calculated a clonal expansion index for each public chain from normalized within-repertoire ranks of inferred template counts. A later analysis computed generation probabilities with a VDJ recombination model fitted to out-of-frame rearrangements, and checked the results against IGoR. Hypergeometric tests were used in a later analysis to score TCR-TCR, TCR-HLA and TCR-CMV co-occurrence, with a repertoire-size bias correction applied to the TCR pairs. False discovery rates were estimated in a later analysis by permuting HLA or CMV assignments 20 times. In a later analysis, co-occurring TCRs were grouped with DBSCAN, and TCRdist sequence similarity was added when clustering was performed within HLA-allele-positive subsets. For co-occurrence clustering, repertoires with fewer than 30,000 or more than 120,000 public chains were excluded, along with five repertoires with anomalous nucleotide sharing. Here the immuneACCESS table is served through TCRdb, limited to in-frame sequences with V and J called. Missing clones are a known gap in these copies; in checked studies unresolved V genes cover under half, and the rest lacks a known reason. For V, J and clone size, that table is used; D and trimming come from the DNA. A total of 160,000 or so clones appear in this sample, around 78% of them only once. Roughly 1% of the sample goes to the ten largest clones.

Input material: PBMCs. This TCR was recovered from a woman aged 40 to 55 in good health and CMV-seronegative.

The CDR3 region: CASSQGGARNTEAFF. The DNA reads as follows: TGTGCCAGCAGCCAAGGGGGCGCGAGGAACACTGAAGCTTTCTTT. The chain links TRBV28 with TRBJ1-1; 7 central nucleotides agree with TRBD1. CDR1 and CDR2, looked up from the germline V gene, are MDHEN and SYDVKM. Measured from the cysteine to the phenylalanine, the CDR3 is 15 residues long. Only the CDR3 region is kept as DNA, spanning 45 bases read in frame from base 1. For this chain, trimming is 6 bases at the V end and 1 base at the J end, and the number of junction bases without a gene match is 8. The full variable domain, completed from the reference TRBV28 and TRBJ1-1 proteins outside the CDR3, reads DVKVTQSSRYLVKRTGEKVFLECVQDMDHENMFWYRQDPGLGLRLIYFSYDVKMKEKGDIPEGYSVSREKKERFSLILESASTNQTSMYLCASSQGGARNTEAFFGQGTRLTVV.